This TCR beta chain was captured by sequencing in a study of blood T cell repertoires in COVID-19. The wider study: From T cells, B-cell-depleted T cells, or PBMCs came the material, which was cDNA or gDNA.

The authors' processing: Reference gene primer amplification yielded estimated nucleated cell counts. The method was immunoSEQ multiplex PCR; TCRdb's version includes in-frame clones alone and lacks a portion of them. V and J calls and clone size are those listed in that table; D and trimming were worked out from the DNA. This sample carries approximately 200,000 clones, around 90% of them seen once, and the ten largest clones take 2% to 2.5%. Enrollees, about 18 to 89 years old, lived in 20 to 25 US areas. Clinical history reported by participants formed the basis on which cohorts were assigned. Input material: PBMCs or T cells enriched from blood (not recorded which). This clonotype was sampled from a woman in her 30s who had recovered from COVID-19.

Written as DNA, the CDR3 is TGTGCCAGCAGACTTGGGACAGGGGGACTTTCACCCCTCCACTTT. It encodes CASRLGTGGLSPLHF. The J gene is TRBJ1-6, the V gene TRBV6-5; 11 positions match TRBD1. Per the germline V gene, CDR1 is MNHEY and CDR2 is SVGAGI. With 6 bases clipped from V and 9 bases from J, the junction kept 7 bases outside the gene matches. The CDR3 has 15 amino acids.